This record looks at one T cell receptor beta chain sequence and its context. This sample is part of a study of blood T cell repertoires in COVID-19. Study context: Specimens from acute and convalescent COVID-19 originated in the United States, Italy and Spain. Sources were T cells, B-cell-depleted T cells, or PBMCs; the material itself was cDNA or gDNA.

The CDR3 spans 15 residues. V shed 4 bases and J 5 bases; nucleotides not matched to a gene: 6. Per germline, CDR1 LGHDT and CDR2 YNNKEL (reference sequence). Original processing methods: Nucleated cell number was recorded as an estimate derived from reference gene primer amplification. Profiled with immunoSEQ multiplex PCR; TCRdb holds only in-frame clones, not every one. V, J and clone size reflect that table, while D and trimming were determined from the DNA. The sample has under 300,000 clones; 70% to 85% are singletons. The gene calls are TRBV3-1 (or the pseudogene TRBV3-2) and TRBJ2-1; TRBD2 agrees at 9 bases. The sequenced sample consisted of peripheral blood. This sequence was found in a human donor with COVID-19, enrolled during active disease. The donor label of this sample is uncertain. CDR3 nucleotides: TGTGCCAGCAGCCCCCGACTAGCGGCCGACAATGAGCAGTTCTTC. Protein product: CASSPRLAADNEQFF.